This TCR beta chain originates from a study of CD8 T cells in ankylosing spondylitis. General study findings and limits: Disease-associated clones were reportedly significantly overrepresented in matched ankylosing spondylitis synovial fluid. Disease-linked clones proved CD8+ and comparatively uncommon in peripheral blood. In ankylosing spondylitis blood, a motif of 7 to 9 highly homologous TCR beta variants appeared characteristic.

In the case of this clonotype: Antigen unknown.

The CDR3 is made up of 13 amino acids. Trimming stripped 6 bases from V and 4 bases from J, with 12 bases between. Per germline, CDR1 SGHRS and CDR2 YFSETQ. It was by quantitative 5'-RACE with molecular barcodes that TCR beta libraries were made. TCRdb processed the 5' RACE reads anew with MiXCR; each CDR3 protein has one entry. The sample holds about 140,000 distinct CDR3 sequences; about a third are singletons and the top ten take 4.5% to 6%. The TCR comes from a male donor with ankylosing spondylitis. The V gene is TRBV5-1, the J gene TRBJ2-3, with D uncertain. The specimen sequenced was synovial fluid, either unsorted or a sorted T cell fraction (not recorded which). The CDR3 loop reads CASTTQPPDTQYF. The CDR3 DNA is TGCGCCAGCACCACGCAACCCCCAGATACGCAGTATTTT.